The 9 T cell receptor beta chains presented below share a single source sample, sequenced in a study of blood T cells in healthy people across ages. Using a J-beta primer mix together with a sample-barcoded 5' primer, a second PCR was run for roughly 7 to 12 cycles. One entry per CDR3 protein, called by TCRdb with MiXCR from the 5' RACE reads. The table shows 750,000 to 950,000 distinct CDR3 sequences, with approximately 32% occurring only once. These same data were also listed under a study on T cells of mothers and their children.

Material: blood. Receptor source: a woman aged 35 to 49 in good health.

The chain is built from TRBV14 and TRBJ1-5; D unresolved. This CDR3 has 17 residues. Germline V gives CDR1 SGHDN, CDR2 FVKESK. Trimming took 1 base from V and 0 from J, leaving 13 bases between them. CDR3 region: CASSQGKTGYSNQPQHF. CDR3 DNA: TGTGCCAGCAGCCAAGGGAAAACCGGTTATAGCAATCAGCCCCAGCATTTT.

On this clonotype itself: A read error may be the cause here, since a much bigger clone is one base away. This chain links TRBV20-1 with TRBJ2-1, with 8 bases lining up with TRBD2. CDR3 length: 12 amino acids. V trimming: 4 bases; J trimming: 5 bases; junction bases outside the gene matches: 1. Germline V lookup: CDR1 DFQATT, CDR2 SNEGSKA (reference sequence). CDR3 sequence (DNA): TGCAGTGCTACACTAGCGGACAATGAGCAGTTCTTC. Its protein product is CSATLADNEQFF.

This clonotype was seen a handful of times. This sequence joins TRBV12-3 or TRBV12-4 and TRBJ1-1; D ambiguous. Trimming removed 1 base at V and 8 bases at J, with 11 bases between. The CDR3 totals 13 residues. The CDR3 nucleotides are TGTGCCAGCAGTTTAGGACACCAATTAGAAGCTTTCTTT. This gives the protein CASSLGHQLEAFF.

This clonotype was recorded many times. The rearrangement uses TRBV18 and TRBJ1-2; D gene ambiguous. The germline V and J ends were trimmed by 6 bases and 8 bases, with 16 bases remaining between them. The germline gives CDR1 KGHSH, CDR2 LQKENI. There are 13 residues in the CDR3. In DNA form, the CDR3 reads TGTGCCAGCTCCCCGTCCGATACGAGGGGCTACACCTTC. Protein sequence: CASSPSDTRGYTF.

This clonotype occurred many times. DNA for the CDR3: TGTGCCAGCAGTCGAGCGTCTAGCGGGGGACAAGAGACCCAGTACTTC. This sequence encodes CASSRASSGGQETQYF. V is TRBV5-4 and J is TRBJ2-5; 10 bases align to TRBD2. J gave up 2 bases and V 5 bases, and 9 bases lay outside the gene matches. Germline V gives CDR1 SGHNT, CDR2 YYREEE (reference sequence). The CDR3 runs 16 residues.

This clonotype was observed a handful of times. This chain joins TRBV20-1 and TRBJ2-1, with a possible D match to TRBD1 (5 bases). CDR1 and CDR2 from the germline V gene are DFQATT and SNEGSKA (reference sequence). Trimming left V 1 base short and J 10 bases short, with 11 bases between. This CDR3 has 12 residues. The CDR3 here is CSARGSAGEQFF. Written as DNA, the CDR3 is TGCAGTGCTAGAGGATCGGCAGGGGAGCAGTTCTTC.

In this sample, this clonotype turned up a few times. The chain combines TRBV6-5 with TRBJ2-7; 9 positions match TRBD1. Losses at the gene ends were 6 bases for V and 3 bases for J; bases not matched to a gene: 6. From germline, CDR1 is MNHEY and CDR2 SVGAGI. CDR3 length equals 14 residues. The CDR3 protein is CASRGTGNHYEQYF. The CDR3, as DNA: TGTGCCAGCAGAGGGACAGGGAACCACTACGAGCAGTACTTC.

The chain joins TRBV7-3 to TRBJ2-1, with TRBD2 matching over 10 bases. Trimming cost V 5 bases and J 6 bases; bases outside gene matches: 16. Per the germline V gene, CDR1 is SGHTA and CDR2 is FQGTGA. CDR3 length: 18 residues. The CDR3 here is CASSPRGLAGANGNEQFF. The CDR3 DNA sequence: TGTGCCAGCAGCCCCAGGGGGCTAGCGGGGGCCAACGGCAATGAGCAGTTCTTC.

Regarding this clonotype: It may be a read error: a sequence one base away is much more abundant. The chain carries TRBV7-8 and TRBJ2-3, with D unclear. CDR1 and CDR2 (germline): SGHVS, FQNEAQ. This CDR3 comprises 15 residues. This chain's CDR3 is CTSSTRASSTDTQYF. The CDR3 bases are TGTACCAGCTCCACTCGGGCTTCTAGCACAGATACGCAGTATTTT. Based on the CDR3 plus reference TRBV7-8 and TRBJ2-3, the full variable domain is GAGVSQSPRYKVAKRGQDVALRCDPISGHVSLFWYQQALGQGPEFLTYFQNEAQLDKSGLPSDRFFAERPEGSVSTLKIQRTQQEDSAVYLCTSSTRASSTDTQYFGPGTRLTVL.